This TCR beta chain was documented in a study of CD8+CD57+ T cells in acquired aplastic anemia. Study context: Isolated CD4+ and CD8+ cells, once sorted, yielded DNA averaging about 3.1 ug. Whole-study findings and limits: Roughly 31 CD8+ CDR3 sequences occurred in both the patients and the controls.

Sequencing involved patients with CD8+CD57+ cell expansion previously shown by flow cytometry. On this clonotype itself: Its antigen is unidentified.

Researchers used genomic DNA as the template to profile TCR beta VDJ and CDR3. MiXCR, run by TCRdb on the reads, gives a single entry per CDR3 protein. This sample yields roughly 170,000 distinct CDR3 sequences, of which 48% are seen a single time; approximately 12% belongs to the top ten. Sequences were obtained from sorted CD4+, CD8+, or CD8+CD57+ T cells (not recorded which) from PBMCs. The receptor comes from a human donor with aplastic anemia.

In DNA, the CDR3 is TGTGCCAGTGGGATGGCCTATAATTCACCCCTCCACTTT. This codes for CASGMAYNSPLHF. This sequence joins TRBV19 and TRBJ1-6, with D uncertain. This CDR3 region has 13 residues. Deletions cut 8 bases from V and 2 bases from J, with 7 bases between. The germline V gene has CDR1 LNHDA and CDR2 SQIVND (reference sequence).